This section outlines one T cell receptor beta chain sequence together with its context. Germline trimming cut 1 base from V and 4 bases from J; bases unmatched to any gene: 1. This CDR3 is built from 14 residues. Germline V gene sequence: CDR1 MGHDK, CDR2 SYGVNS. Original analysis: By means of reference gene primer amplification, nucleated cell counts were estimated. Sequencing used immunoSEQ multiplex PCR; TCRdb keeps in-frame clones, though not all of them. V and J calls and clone size follow that table, whereas D and trimming were derived from the DNA. The sample includes about 200,000 clones, about 78% of them seen just once. This sample was taken from a study of blood T cell repertoires in COVID-19. Study as a whole: Samples taken during acute and convalescent COVID-19 were collected in the United States, Italy and Spain. From T cells, B-cell-depleted T cells, or PBMCs came the material, which was cDNA or gDNA.

The chain recombines TRBV25-1 with TRBJ2-5, with 9 nucleotides matching TRBD1. Sequencing input: peripheral blood. This TCR came from a woman aged 70-85 years with acute or convalescent COVID-19. The CDR3 sequence is CASSESGQGETQYF. In nucleotides, the CDR3 is TGTGCCAGCAGTGAATCGGGACAGGGAGAGACCCAGTACTTC.